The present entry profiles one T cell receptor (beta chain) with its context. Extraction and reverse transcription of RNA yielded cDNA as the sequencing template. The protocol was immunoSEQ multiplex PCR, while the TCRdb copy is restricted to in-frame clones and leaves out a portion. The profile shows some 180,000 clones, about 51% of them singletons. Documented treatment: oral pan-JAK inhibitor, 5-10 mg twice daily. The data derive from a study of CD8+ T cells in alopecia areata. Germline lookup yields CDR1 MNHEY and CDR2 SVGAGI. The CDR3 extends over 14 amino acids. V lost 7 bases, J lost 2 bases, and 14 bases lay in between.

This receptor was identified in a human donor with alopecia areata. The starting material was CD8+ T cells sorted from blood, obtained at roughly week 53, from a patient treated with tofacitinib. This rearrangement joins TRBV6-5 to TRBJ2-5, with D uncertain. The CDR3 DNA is TGTGCCAGCACATCCTACAAGAGACAAGAGACCCAGTACTTC. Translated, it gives CASTSYKRQETQYF.